The 32 T cell receptor beta chains reported below all come from one sample, sequenced in a study of T cells after yellow fever vaccination (dated by TCRdb to between 2018 and 2020). Library generation was performed with 5' RACE. Sequencing was carried out with an Illumina HiSeq 2500. TCRdb trimmed public reads at Q25 via fastp, called clones via MiXCR and kept in-frame beta chains. Merged by CDR3 protein, the rows form single entries marked with the most common genes and DNA. This sample comprises about 240,000 distinct CDR3 sequences, 6.9% of them detected only once. In total, the top ten clones hold approximately 0.87% of the sample. The treatment or condition label, read with the paper, signifies: live attenuated yellow fever vaccine strain. The sequencing here drew on CD4+ T cells sorted from PBMCs, taken 15 days after the yellow fever booster vaccination. Receptors were obtained from a man aged 30 to 45 who received the YFV17D yellow fever vaccine.

This clonotype was counted at least ten times. The gene calls are TRBV27 and TRBJ2-7; the D is unclear. The CDR3 is made up of 13 amino acids. Germline assignment: CDR1 MNHEY and CDR2 SMNVEV (reference sequence). With 5 bases removed from V and 4 bases from J, the gap between germline ends came to 12 bases. DNA for the CDR3: TGTGCCAGCAGTCCCGACGGAATATACGAGCAGTACTTC. Encoded protein: CASSPDGIYEQYF.

The chain is built from TRBV24-1 and TRBJ2-7; 10 positions match TRBD1. CDR3 size: 16 residues. Germline CDR1 is KGHDR and CDR2 is SFDVKD. V gave up 4 bases and J gave up 7 bases; unmatched junction bases: 12. CDR3 loop: CATSETTGTGVNEQYF. Written as DNA, the CDR3 is TGTGCCACCAGTGAAACCACCGGGACAGGGGTTAATGAGCAGTACTTC.

The rearrangement joins TRBV3-1 to TRBJ2-5; no clear D. Trimming took off 1 base at V and 0 bases at J, with 9 bases between the two ends. In germline, CDR1 is LGHDT, CDR2 YNNKEL (reference sequence). This CDR3 comprises 15 residues. CDR3 sequence (DNA): TGTGCCAGCAGCCAAGCGTCCCGTTACCAAGAGACCCAGTACTTC. Its translation is CASSQASRYQETQYF.

The chain uses TRBV7-8 and TRBJ2-3; D is ambiguous. There are 16 residues in the CDR3. Germline V gene data show CDR1 as SGHVS and CDR2 as FQNEAQ. With 5 bases removed from V and 0 bases from J, the gap between germline ends came to 15 bases. The CDR3 here is CASSISSYTSTDTQYF. The CDR3 coding sequence is TGTGCCAGCAGCATATCCTCATATACTAGCACAGATACGCAGTATTTT.

This clonotype was counted a few times. The chain combines TRBV7-2 with TRBJ2-7, with TRBD2 identical over 7 bases. CDR3 size: 16 residues. Germline V CDR1 and CDR2: SGHTA, FQGNSA. V lost 1 base, J lost 2 bases, and 8 bases stayed unmatched. The DNA of the CDR3 is TGTGCCAGCAGCTTAGAGGCTAGCGGTCAGACCTACGAGCAGTACTTC. Amino acids: CASSLEASGQTYEQYF.

This clonotype has more than one count but fewer than ten. J is TRBJ2-5 and V is TRBV7-2; TRBD2 aligns across 15 bases. The V and J ends lost 5 bases and 4 bases, in that order; junction bases with no gene match: 5. Germline V CDR1 and CDR2: SGHTA, FQGNSA. This CDR3 has 16 residues. CDR3 residues: CASSPPGLAGGETQYF. DNA of the CDR3: TGTGCCAGCAGCCCCCCGGGACTAGCGGGAGGAGAGACCCAGTACTTC. Supplemented by reference TRBV7-2 and TRBJ2-5, the full variable domain reads GAGVSQSPSNKVTEKGKDVELRCDPISGHTALYWYRQSLGQGLEFLIYFQGNSAPDKSGLPSDRFSAERTGGSVSTLTIQRTQQEDSAVYLCASSPPGLAGGETQYFGPGTRLLVL.

The V call is TRBV20-1, the J call TRBJ2-7; 11 bases fit TRBD1. V gave up 0 bases and J gave up 3 bases; unmatched junction bases: 7. CDR1 is DFQATT and CDR2 is SNEGSKA in the germline V gene (reference sequence). The CDR3 is 16 amino acids. The CDR3 protein is CSARDLDRGRDYEQYF. CDR3 nucleotides: TGCAGTGCTAGAGATCTGGACAGGGGGCGAGACTACGAGCAGTACTTC.

This clonotype has a count of ten or more. The rearrangement uses TRBV20-1 and TRBJ2-1, with 11 bases matching TRBD1. The CDR3 runs to 18 residues. Trimming at V came to 0 bases and at J to 11 bases, leaving 18 bases not matched to a gene. Germline loops: CDR1 DFQATT, CDR2 SNEGSKA (reference sequence). CDR3 DNA: TGCAGTGCTAGAGATCTGGGGGGACAGGGGGACTTCACGCGAAAGCAGTTCTTC. Its translation is CSARDLGGQGDFTRKQFF.

This clonotype was detected a few times. The chain has TRBV5-1 and TRBJ2-2; 9 bases match TRBD1. CDR1 and CDR2 from the germline V gene are SGHRS and YFSETQ. The CDR3 is made up of 19 amino acids. With 0 bases clipped from V and 4 bases from J, the junction kept 13 bases outside the gene matches. The CDR3 DNA follows: TGCGCCAGCAGCTTGGCCGGTTTGTCCGGACAGGGGACCACCGGGGAGCTGTTTTTT. The encoded protein is CASSLAGLSGQGTTGELFF.

This clonotype has ten or more counts. V and J are TRBV25-1 and TRBJ2-7; 9 nucleotides match TRBD2. Germline CDR1 is MGHDK and CDR2 is SYGVNS. The junction had 1 base not matched to a gene; V was cut back by 6 bases and J by 1 base. This CDR3 comprises 13 residues. CDR3: CASRAGGSYEQYF. CDR3 sequence (DNA): TGTGCCAGCAGGGCGGGAGGGTCCTACGAGCAGTACTTC.

This clonotype was detected only a few times. This sequence joins TRBV10-3 and TRBJ1-2; a possible D gene is TRBD1 (6 bases). V lost 11 bases and J 2 bases, leaving 21 bases between the germline ends. The CDR3 extends over 15 amino acids. Looked up from germline, CDR1 is ENHRY and CDR2 is SYGVKD. CDR3 residues: CAAAGGDIQNYGYTF. The CDR3 DNA reads as TGTGCCGCCGCAGGAGGGGACATTCAAAACTATGGCTACACCTTC.

This chain uses TRBV9 with TRBJ2-1; 15 positions agree with TRBD2. The CDR3 length is 19 residues. From germline, CDR1 is SGDLS and CDR2 YYNGEE. Trimming at V came to 6 bases and at J to 6 bases, leaving 16 bases not matched to a gene. The CDR3 region has the DNA TGTGCCAGCACTAAATCCCCGGGACTAGCGGGAGGCGGAGGCAATGAGCAGTTCTTC. Translation: CASTKSPGLAGGGGNEQFF.

This clonotype was recorded a few times. This chain joins TRBV5-1 and TRBJ1-1; tentative D call: TRBD1 (5 bases). The CDR3 extends over 17 amino acids. V was shortened by 5 bases and J by 0 bases, with 20 bases between the two germline ends. Germline V gene lookup returns CDR1 SGHRS and CDR2 YFSETQ. The CDR3 region has the DNA TGCGCCAGCAGATCCGGTGGGGGAGAGGGAATGAACACTGAAGCTTTCTTT. Translated: CASRSGGGEGMNTEAFF.

J is TRBJ2-7 and V is TRBV7-8, with D possibly matching TRBD1 (5 bases). V was clipped by 1 base and J by 6 bases, with 10 bases between them. The CDR3 is made up of 13 amino acids. The V gene's germline CDR1 is SGHVS and CDR2 FQNEAQ. CDR3 bases: TGTGCCAGCAGCTTAGAGACAGTGGCCGAGCAGTACTTC. Translated, it gives CASSLETVAEQYF.

The chain joins TRBV6-5 to TRBJ2-7; a weak D match, TRBD1 (6 bases). The CDR3 loop spans 16 amino acids. Trimming removed 4 bases from V and 3 bases from J, with 19 bases in between. Germline-derived CDR1 and CDR2 are MNHEY and SVGAGI. In DNA, the CDR3 is TGTGCCAGCAGTTCCAAGACCCGACAGGTGGGCTACGAGCAGTACTTC. The encoded protein is CASSSKTRQVGYEQYF.

This clonotype has a count of ten or more. This sequence joins TRBV5-6 and TRBJ2-3; 8 bases agree with TRBD2. Germline V CDR1 and CDR2: SGHDT, YYEEEE. CDR3 size: 16 residues. V was pared by 4 bases and J by 5 bases, with 12 bases of the junction left unmatched. In DNA, the CDR3 is TGTGCCAGCAGCGACGTAGCGGGACCCTCGGGAGATACGCAGTATTTT. Its protein product is CASSDVAGPSGDTQYF. Combining the CDR3 with reference TRBV5-6 and TRBJ2-3 gives the whole variable domain DAGVTQSPTHLIKTRGQQVTLRCSPKSGHDTVSWYQQALGQGPQFIFQYYEEEERQRGNFPDRFSGHQFPNYSSELNVNALLLGDSALYLCASSDVAGPSGDTQYFGPGTRLTVL.

This chain links TRBV7-3 with TRBJ1-2; D may be TRBD1 (5 bases). CDR1 is SGHTA and CDR2 is FQGTGA in the germline V gene. With 5 bases removed from V and 4 bases from J, the gap between germline ends came to 14 bases. CDR3 length: 14 residues. Here the CDR3 DNA reads TGTGCCAGCAGCCCGACCGGGGCCGGCTATGGCTACACCTTC. This codes for CASSPTGAGYGYTF.

This clonotype has more than one count but fewer than ten. The chain carries TRBV7-9 and TRBJ2-5, with D perhaps given as TRBD1 or TRBD2 (6 bases each). The V gene lost 7 bases and the J gene lost 0 bases, with 15 bases spanning the gap. Looked up from germline, CDR1 is SEHNR and CDR2 is FQNEAQ (reference sequence). The CDR3 is 15 residues long. The CDR3 DNA reads as TGTGCCAGCAACAGTCTGCGGGACAACCAAGAGACCCAGTACTTC. This sequence encodes CASNSLRDNQETQYF.

This clonotype occurred many times. J is TRBJ2-1 and V is TRBV5-6; 7 positions agree with TRBD2. The CDR3 consists of 14 residues. Germline assignment: CDR1 SGHDT and CDR2 YYEEEE. Germline trimming cut 2 bases from V and 2 bases from J; bases unmatched to any gene: 1. This CDR3 is CASSLAGTYNEQFF. The DNA of the CDR3 is TGTGCCAGCAGCTTAGCGGGAACCTACAATGAGCAGTTCTTC.

The rearrangement uses TRBV29-1 and TRBJ2-1; D remains unclear. The CDR3 consists of 11 residues. Germline V gene data show CDR1 as SQVTM and CDR2 as ANQGSEA. The V end was cut by 4 bases, the J end by 8 bases, with 9 bases between. The DNA of the CDR3 is TGCAGCGTTGGCCGATCGGATGAGCAGTTCTTC. This encodes CSVGRSDEQFF.

There are a few counts of this clonotype. The rearrangement uses TRBV29-1 and TRBJ1-2; D gene unclear. The CDR3 covers 13 residues. Trimming pared 3 bases from V and 4 bases from J, leaving 12 bases between. CDR1 is SQVTM and CDR2 is ANQGSEA in the germline V gene. CDR3 sequence: CSVDEGRGYGYTF. The CDR3 DNA reads as TGCAGCGTTGATGAGGGTCGCGGCTATGGCTACACCTTC. Together with reference TRBV29-1 and TRBJ1-2, the CDR3 gives the full variable domain: SAVISQKPSRDICQRGTSLTIQCQVDSQVTMMFWYRQQPGQSLTLIATANQGSEATYESGFVIDKFPISRPNLTFSTLTVSNMSPEDSSIYLCSVDEGRGYGYTFGSGTRLTVV.

This clonotype occurred a few times. CDR3 nucleotide sequence: TGCAGCGTTGGTCCGGGGCTCACTGAAGCTTTCTTT. Residues: CSVGPGLTEAFF. This chain connects TRBV29-1 to TRBJ1-1, with D maybe TRBD1 (5 bases). This CDR3 is built from 12 residues. V shed 4 bases and J shed 4 bases, with 10 bases lying between them. Germline CDR1 is SQVTM and CDR2 is ANQGSEA. Together with reference TRBV29-1 and TRBJ1-1, the CDR3 gives the full variable domain: SAVISQKPSRDICQRGTSLTIQCQVDSQVTMMFWYRQQPGQSLTLIATANQGSEATYESGFVIDKFPISRPNLTFSTLTVSNMSPEDSSIYLCSVGPGLTEAFFGQGTRLTVV.

V usage is TRBV25-1 and J usage is TRBJ2-7; D unresolved. V shed 2 bases and J shed 0 bases, with 8 bases lying between them. Looked up from germline, CDR1 is MGHDK and CDR2 is SYGVNS. This CDR3 has 14 residues. The CDR3 coding sequence is TGTGCCAGCAGTGAAACAGAGAGCTCCTACGAGCAGTACTTC. Its protein is CASSETESSYEQYF.

This clonotype occurred many times. The rearrangement uses TRBV10-3 and TRBJ2-2; D call uncertain. V dropped 5 bases and J dropped 5 bases, with 6 bases sitting between them. The germline V gene has CDR1 ENHRY and CDR2 SYGVKD. The CDR3 has 12 amino acids. CDR3 in amino acids: CAISRVTGELFF. CDR3 in DNA: TGTGCCATCAGTAGAGTAACCGGGGAGCTGTTTTTT.

This clonotype was found a few times. The chain combines TRBV27 with TRBJ2-1, with 11 bases that match TRBD2. Germline-derived CDR1 and CDR2 are MNHEY and SMNVEV (reference sequence). V lost 6 bases and J lost 4; bases outside the gene matches: 8. The CDR3 contains 16 residues. CDR3 sequence (DNA): TGTGCCAGCAGAAGGACTAGCGGGCACAATTACAATGAGCAGTTCTTC. This gives the protein CASRRTSGHNYNEQFF.

Only a few counts were recorded for this clonotype. The V gene is TRBV20-1, the J gene TRBJ2-7; D is ambiguous. CDR3 length: 15 residues. Germline CDR1 DFQATT, CDR2 SNEGSKA (reference sequence). V was trimmed by 6 bases and J by 7 bases, leaving 25 bases between them. The CDR3 here is CSAPTDGPTGVEQYF. DNA for the CDR3: TGCAGTGCGCCCACGGACGGACCCACGGGTGTGGAGCAGTACTTC.

This chain connects TRBV12-5 to TRBJ1-1; D is perhaps TRBD1 (5 bases). The CDR3 consists of 13 residues. V was pared by 6 bases and J by 3 bases, with 11 bases between. In germline, CDR1 is LGHNT, CDR2 FRNRAP. This CDR3 is CASGRDDYTEAFF. CDR3 DNA: TGTGCTAGTGGCCGGGACGACTACACTGAAGCTTTCTTT.

The V call is TRBV20-1, the J call TRBJ2-3, with unresolved D. Looked up from germline, CDR1 is DFQATT and CDR2 is SNEGSKA (reference sequence). The CDR3 loop spans 14 amino acids. V was trimmed by 5 bases and J by 0 bases, leaving 12 bases between them. The CDR3, as DNA: TGCAGTGCTCTTCTACGTGCAAGCACAGATACGCAGTATTTT. Amino acids: CSALLRASTDTQYF.

This clonotype was seen at least ten times. The rearrangement uses TRBV5-5 and TRBJ1-4; D is unresolved. Looked up from germline, CDR1 is SGHKS and CDR2 is YYEKEE (reference sequence). Trimming left V 2 bases short and J 6 bases short, with 8 bases between. The CDR3 contains 13 residues. CDR3 in amino acids: CASSFSGDEKLFF. Written as DNA, the CDR3 is TGTGCCAGCAGCTTTTCGGGAGATGAAAAACTGTTTTTT.

The chain is built from TRBV7-2 and TRBJ2-3; 7 bases are a match to TRBD1. In germline, CDR1 is SGHTA, CDR2 FQGNSA. The ends lost 5 bases at V and 3 bases at J; junction bases unmatched: 11. This CDR3 has 16 residues. The DNA for the CDR3 is TGTGCCAGCAGCCAAGGGGCAGGGGGTAGGACAGATACGCAGTATTTT. This codes for CASSQGAGGRTDTQYF. The full variable domain, rest sourced from reference TRBV7-2 and TRBJ2-3, is GAGVSQSPSNKVTEKGKDVELRCDPISGHTALYWYRQSLGQGLEFLIYFQGNSAPDKSGLPSDRFSAERTGGSVSTLTIQRTQQEDSAVYLCASSQGAGGRTDTQYFGPGTRLTVL.

The chain recombines TRBV12-3 or TRBV12-4 with TRBJ1-2; 9 bases agree with TRBD1. This CDR3 region has 14 residues. V lost 6 bases and J lost 7; bases outside the gene matches: 9. CDR3 protein: CASRPGQGNGGYTF. DNA of the CDR3: TGTGCCAGCAGACCGGGACAGGGAAACGGTGGCTACACCTTC.

Ten or more counts support this clonotype. The J gene is TRBJ2-2, the V gene TRBV7-8; D remains unclear. The CDR3 has 14 residues. V lost 3 bases, J lost 5 bases, and 10 bases lay in between. Germline V gives CDR1 SGHVS, CDR2 FQNEAQ. The CDR3 bases are TGTGCCAGCAGCTTGGCCTTGAGAACCGGGGAGCTGTTTTTT. Protein product: CASSLALRTGELFF.